The rows below give T cell receptor beta chains drawn from one sample of a study of blood T cell repertoires in COVID-19. The data were produced by immunoSEQ multiplex PCR, yet TCRdb's version contains in-frame clones alone and is incomplete. The sample consists of about 190,000 clones, more than 70% of them appearing once. Sequencing used peripheral blood. The receptors derive from a woman over 75 with active or convalescent COVID-19. Each CDR3 is given with its conserved first and last residue. The D gene is left open where the match is weak. Clone size, where shown, is once, few, many, or a class for clones that have expanded.

D	V	size	J	DNA	CDR3
TRBD1	TRBV6-6	.	TRBJ1-1	TGTGCCAGCAGTTACTCGCTCCTCGGGACAGGGGGGGCTTTCTTT	CASSYSLLGTGGAFF
.	TRBV28	few	TRBJ1-1	TGTGCCAGCAGTGCGCCGGGGAACACTGAAGCTTTCTTT	CASSAPGNTEAFF
TRBD1	TRBV6-6	.	TRBJ1-2	TGTGCCAGCACCAACGCCGTACTAGCAGGGGGCAATGGCTACACCTTC	CASTNAVLAGGNGYTF
TRBD2	TRBV3-1/TRBV3-2	.	TRBJ2-5	TGTGCCAGCAGCCAAGCGGAGCTAGCGGGGGGCCTATACTTC	CASSQAELAGGLYF
.	TRBV7-9	.	TRBJ1-1	TGTGCCAGCAGCTTAGCGGCAAACAGGGCCACTGAAGCTTTCTTT	CASSLAANRATEAFF
TRBD1	TRBV9	once	TRBJ2-7	TGTGCCAGCAGCGTAGGCACAGGGGTAACCTACGAGCAGTACTTC	CASSVGTGVTYEQYF
.	TRBV18	.	TRBJ1-6	TGTGCCAGCTCACCAGCCAACTACAGGTCCTCCTATAATTCACCCCTCCACTTT	CASSPANYRSSYNSPLHF
.	TRBV2	.	TRBJ1-1	TGTGCCAGCAGCTTCTACGACCAGGGGGAAGCTTTCTTT	CASSFYDQGEAFF
.	TRBV7-2	.	TRBJ2-7	TGTGCCAGCAGTTCCGCCGGGACAACCGAGCAGTACTTC	CASSSAGTTEQYF
.	TRBV6-5	.	TRBJ1-1	TGTGCCAGCAGTTACGACCCCATAGGGGGCACTGAAGCTTTCTTT	CASSYDPIGGTEAFF
.	TRBV4-2	.	TRBJ1-4	TGTGCCAGCAGCCAATCCGACAGCGCAACTAATGAAAAACTGTTTTTT	CASSQSDSATNEKLFF
.	TRBV5-4	.	TRBJ2-3	TGTGCCAGCAGCTTAAGTGCACAGGGTGTCGGAGATACGCAGTATTTT	CASSLSAQGVGDTQYF
TRBD1	TRBV7-2	.	TRBJ1-6	TGTGCCAGCAGTCGGGACAGCGAGATCTATAATTCACCCCTCCACTTT	CASSRDSEIYNSPLHF
TRBD1	TRBV2	few	TRBJ1-2	TGTGCCACAGACAAAACTACAGGGGGCGAGGGCTATGGCTACACCTTC	CATDKTTGGEGYGYTF
.	TRBV5-4	.	TRBJ2-3	TGTGCCAGCAGCTTGCCAGGGGCTTATGAAGGTACGCAGTATTTT	CASSLPGAYEGTQYF
TRBD2	TRBV28	.	TRBJ2-7	TGTGCCAGCAGTCCCCTCTGGGTAGCGGGGAACTACGAGCAGTACTTC	CASSPLWVAGNYEQYF
TRBD1	TRBV12-3/TRBV12-4	.	TRBJ2-7	TGTGCCAGCAGGGGGACAGGAATCTACGAGCAGTACTTC	CASRGTGIYEQYF
TRBD1	TRBV27	.	TRBJ2-7	TGTGCCAGCAGTTCAGCAGGGGGTGGCGAGCAGTACTTC	CASSSAGGGEQYF
TRBD2	TRBV15	.	TRBJ2-5	TGTGCCACCAGCAGGTCGGTAGCGGGGGCCCACCAAGAGACCCAGTACTTC	CATSRSVAGAHQETQYF
.	TRBV2	.	TRBJ1-5	TGTGCCAGCAGACCGGGACGGGGGAATCAGCCCCAGCATTTT	CASRPGRGNQPQHF
.	TRBV5-1	.	TRBJ2-5	TGCGCCAGCAGCTCCGGACAGACGCAATACCAAGAGACCCAGTACTTC	CASSSGQTQYQETQYF
.	TRBV6-2/TRBV6-3	.	TRBJ1-5	TGTGCCAGCAGTTGGACAATTAGCAATCAGCCCCAGCATTTT	CASSWTISNQPQHF
.	TRBV10-3	.	TRBJ1-2	TGTGCCATCAGTCCGGGACAAAGAAATGGCTACACCTTC	CAISPGQRNGYTF
TRBD1	TRBV7-2	.	TRBJ2-7	TGTGCCAGCAGCTTAGCGGGAGTGGACAGGGCCCAAAAGTACTTC	CASSLAGVDRAQKYF
.	TRBV6-5	.	TRBJ1-2	TGTGCCAGCACTCAAACCAGTCTCAGTACCTATGGCTACACCTTC	CASTQTSLSTYGYTF
.	TRBV7-2	once	TRBJ1-2	TGTGCCAGCAGCCCAAACTATTCCGGCTATGGCTACACCTTC	CASSPNYSGYGYTF
TRBD1	TRBV27	.	TRBJ2-7	TGTGCCAGCAGTGAATACAGGGGAAAGGCGTACGAGCAGTACTTC	CASSEYRGKAYEQYF
TRBD1	TRBV25-1	few	TRBJ1-2	TGTGCCAGCAGTGAATCGTTAGCAGGGGGAGCGGTCTACACCTTC	CASSESLAGGAVYTF
.	TRBV24-1	.	TRBJ2-3	TGTGCCACCAGTGACACTTCCACAGATACGCAGTATTTT	CATSDTSTDTQYF
.	TRBV2	once	TRBJ2-2	TGTGCCAGCACAGGGTTTTCTGCCGGGGAGCTGTTTTTT	CASTGFSAGELFF
.	TRBV27	few	TRBJ2-7	TGTGCCAGCAGCCACAACCTTTTGCAGGGTAACGAGCAGTACTTC	CASSHNLLQGNEQYF
TRBD2	TRBV10-2	once	TRBJ2-7	TGCGCCAGCATAAGCGGGAGCTCCTACGAGCAGTACTTC	CASISGSSYEQYF
TRBD1	TRBV9	once	TRBJ2-1	TGTGCCAGCAGCCCCCCTCCAGGGGGTCTCAACAATGAGCAGTTCTTC	CASSPPPGGLNNEQFF
.	TRBV19	.	TRBJ2-2	TGTGCCACCCACCCCCGACAGGGAGGCACCGGGGAGCTGTTTTTT	CATHPRQGGTGELFF
TRBD1	TRBV12-5	once	TRBJ1-1	TGTGCTAGTGGTTTGGTATGGTCTGGGACAGGGGTCAACATGAACACTGAAGCTTTCTTT	CASGLVWSGTGVNMNTEAFF
.	TRBV7-9	.	TRBJ2-3	TGTGCCAGCAGCTTAATCGGGGGAAAACTAAGGGCAGATACGCAGTATTTT	CASSLIGGKLRADTQYF
.	TRBV6-1	few	TRBJ1-5	TGTGCCAGCAGTGACGAACAGGGTATTAGCAGCAATCAGCCCCAGCATTTT	CASSDEQGISSNQPQHF
.	TRBV7-2	once	TRBJ1-6	TGTGCCAGCAGCTTGGGGAGCTCCTATAATTCACCCCTCCACTTT	CASSLGSSYNSPLHF
.	TRBV7-2	.	TRBJ2-1	TGTGCCAGCAGCTTCATACAGGGCGGTGAGCAGTTCTTC	CASSFIQGGEQFF
TRBD1	TRBV6-5	.	TRBJ1-5	TGTGCCAGCAGACCGCTGTCAGGGGGTAGGCAGCCCCAGCATTTT	CASRPLSGGRQPQHF
.	TRBV7-2	.	TRBJ2-7	TGTGCCAGCAGCCTGGGAGTGGCGGGAACCTACGAGCAGTACTTC	CASSLGVAGTYEQYF
.	TRBV2	.	TRBJ2-3	TGTGCCAGCAGAACGGGGGTAACAGATACGCAGTATTTT	CASRTGVTDTQYF
TRBD1	TRBV11-3	.	TRBJ2-7	TGTGCCAGCAGCTTAGCAACGGGACAGATCTACGAGCAGTACTTC	CASSLATGQIYEQYF
.	TRBV5-1	.	TRBJ1-1	TGCGCCAGCAGCTCCATTCCCACTGAAGCTTTCTTT	CASSSIPTEAFF
TRBD1	TRBV10-1	few	TRBJ2-7	TGCGCCAGCAGTCCGGGACAGGGAGTAGGTAACGAGCAGTACTTC	CASSPGQGVGNEQYF
TRBD1	TRBV5-5	.	TRBJ1-5	TGTGCCAGCAGCTTGACAGGGGAAGAGCCCCAGCATTTT	CASSLTGEEPQHF
.	TRBV20-1	once	TRBJ1-3	TGCAGTGCGGGAGGGGTGGGCACCATATATTTT	CSAGGVGTIYF
.	TRBV5-1	.	TRBJ2-3	TGCGCCAGCAGCTTGGTGACTATAACAGATACGCAGTATTTT	CASSLVTITDTQYF
TRBD2	TRBV5-1	.	TRBJ2-5	TGCGCCAGCAGCTTGGGGCAGCTAGCGGGGGGGCAAGAGACCCAGTACTTC	CASSLGQLAGGQETQYF
TRBD2	TRBV15	.	TRBJ2-1	TGTGCCACCAGCAGAGTAATCACGGGGGGGGCCTACAATGAGCAGTTCTTC	CATSRVITGGAYNEQFF
.	TRBV19	once	TRBJ2-7	TGTGCCAGTACTGCAGACAGCTCCTACGAGCAGTACTTC	CASTADSSYEQYF
TRBD1	TRBV19	.	TRBJ2-7	TGTGCCAGTAGTACGAACACAGGGGGCAGGTACGAGCAGTACTTC	CASSTNTGGRYEQYF
.	TRBV19	.	TRBJ1-5	TGTGCCAGTAGTATAGGGGCAGGAACCATAAATCAGCCCCAGCATTTT	CASSIGAGTINQPQHF
.	TRBV6-5	once	TRBJ1-4	TGTGCCAGCAGTTTTTCCCTCTTGAGCGCCGACTCCTATTTT	CASSFSLLSADSYF
TRBD2	TRBV23-1	.	TRBJ2-2	TGCGCCAGCAGTCATTTCGGGGCTAGCGGGGGGTACAGCGGGGAGCTGTTTTTT	CASSHFGASGGYSGELFF
TRBD2	TRBV3-1/TRBV3-2	.	TRBJ2-3	TGTGCCAGCAGGCATAGCGGGGGGGCTACAGATACGCAGTATTTT	CASRHSGGATDTQYF
.	TRBV27	.	TRBJ2-3	TGTGCCAGCAGTTTATCAGTGCCGTACTATACGCAGTATTTT	CASSLSVPYYTQYF
TRBD2	TRBV28	.	TRBJ2-5	TGTGCCAGCAGTTTTGGGCTAGCGGGGGGCTGGGGGGAGACCCAGTACTTC	CASSFGLAGGWGETQYF
.	TRBV7-8	.	TRBJ1-2	TGTGCCAGCAGCTTTCGGGAGGACTATGGCTACACCTTC	CASSFREDYGYTF